What follows are 32 T cell receptor beta chains derived from one specimen sequenced in a study of control samples from healthy donors and cancer patients. The method was immunoSEQ multiplex PCR; TCRdb's version includes in-frame clones alone and lacks a portion of them. The table includes 200,000 or so clones, around 94% detected once. The sequencing input was blood. The origin of the receptors is a man over 45 in good health.

This clone has a single count. This sequence joins TRBV5-4 and TRBJ2-1; D is unclear. The germline V and J ends were trimmed by 0 bases and 2 bases, with 9 bases remaining between them. The CDR3 extends over 15 amino acids. Germline CDR1 SGHNT, CDR2 YYREEE (reference sequence). The CDR3 loop is CASSLDPNTYNEQFF. The CDR3 DNA is TGTGCCAGCAGCTTGGACCCGAATACCTACAATGAGCAGTTCTTC.

To note about this clone: Other DNA sequences in this sample translate to the same CDR3. This sequence joins TRBV24-1 and TRBJ1-2; no clear D gene. Trimming shortened V by 4 bases and J by 2 bases, and 7 bases separated the two germline ends. There are 13 residues in the CDR3. Germline V CDR1 and CDR2: KGHDR, SFDVKD. The CDR3 loop is CATSDSTNYGYTF. CDR3 DNA sequence: TGTGCCACCAGTGACTCTACCAACTATGGCTACACCTTC.

The J gene is TRBJ2-3, the V gene TRBV24-1; 7 nucleotides line up with TRBD1. The CDR3 contains 13 residues. With V trimmed by 12 bases and J by 2 bases, 7 bases remained unmatched. Germline V lookup: CDR1 KGHDR, CDR2 SFDVKD. Here the CDR3 DNA reads TGTGCCTCCAAGGGGGCCAACACAGATACGCAGTATTTT. Translation: CASKGANTDTQYF.

This chain joins TRBV6-5 and TRBJ2-1, with D possibly being TRBD2 (7 bases). CDR1 and CDR2 from the germline V gene are MNHEY and SVGAGI. V lost 8 bases to trimming and J lost 6 bases, with 11 bases between them. The CDR3 length is 12 residues. CDR3 loop: CASEGGGNEQFF. The CDR3, as DNA: TGTGCCAGCGAGGGGGGGGGCAATGAGCAGTTCTTC.

The chain joins TRBV24-1 to TRBJ2-3; D perhaps matches TRBD1 (6 bases). Germline loops: CDR1 KGHDR, CDR2 SFDVKD. Trimming left V 3 bases short and J 0 bases short, with 9 bases between. The CDR3 sequence is 15 residues long. The CDR3 nucleotides read TGTGCCACCAGTGATGGGACACTTAGCACAGATACGCAGTATTTT. Its protein is CATSDGTLSTDTQYF.

The rearrangement links TRBV2 to TRBJ1-1, with D possibly being TRBD1 (6 bases). V was trimmed by 3 bases and J by 6 bases, leaving 11 bases between them. The CDR3 has 13 residues. Germline V lookup: CDR1 SNHLY, CDR2 FYNNEI. This chain's CDR3 is CASSDAGAPEAFF. CDR3 nucleotide sequence: TGTGCCAGCAGTGATGCGGGGGCTCCTGAAGCTTTCTTT.

V usage is TRBV6-5 and J usage is TRBJ2-7, with 8 bases lining up with TRBD2. Germline CDR1 is MNHEY and CDR2 is SVGAGI. Trimming removed 2 bases from V and 5 bases from J; junction bases left unmatched: 8. This CDR3 has 15 residues. CDR3 in DNA: TGTGCCAGCAGTTACCTTAGAGCGGGGGAAGACGAGCAGTACGTC. Translated: CASSYLRAGEDEQYV.

The V and J genes are TRBV14 and TRBJ2-2; D may match TRBD1 or TRBD2 (5 bases each). Germline values: CDR1 SGHDN, CDR2 FVKESK. With 6 bases removed from V and 5 bases from J, the gap between germline ends came to 16 bases. This CDR3 has 15 amino acids. Here the CDR3 reads CASSLDPGRTGELFF. The CDR3 DNA reads as TGTGCCAGCAGTCTTGATCCGGGACGGACCGGGGAGCTGTTTTTT.

The chain carries TRBV30 and TRBJ2-1, with 9 positions matching TRBD2. Germline V gene data show CDR1 as GTSNPN and CDR2 as SVGIG (reference sequence). This CDR3 has 17 residues. Trimming removed 7 bases from V and 8 bases from J; junction bases left unmatched: 21. The chain's CDR3 is CAFSPTFGSGGFDEQFF. In DNA, the CDR3 is TGTGCCTTCAGTCCCACCTTTGGTAGCGGGGGATTCGATGAGCAGTTCTTC.

V usage is TRBV11-2 and J usage is TRBJ2-3; D assignment may be TRBD1 or TRBD2 (5 bases each). CDR3 length: 13 residues. Trimming shortened V by 8 bases and J by 5 bases, and 14 bases separated the two germline ends. Germline lookup yields CDR1 SGHAT and CDR2 FQNNGV. CDR3 residues: CASLGTLGDTQYF. CDR3 sequence (DNA): TGTGCCAGCTTAGGGACCCTCGGAGATACGCAGTATTTT.

This clone was recorded once. This sequence joins TRBV18 and TRBJ1-1; D might be TRBD1 (5 bases). The V gene lost 3 bases and the J gene lost 7 bases, with 21 bases spanning the gap. CDR3 length: 16 amino acids. In germline, CDR1 is KGHSH, CDR2 LQKENI. The CDR3 reads CASSPGQGALGGEAFF. The CDR3 coding sequence is TGTGCCAGCTCACCCGGGCAGGGCGCTTTGGGAGGTGAAGCTTTCTTT.

The chain is built from TRBV9 and TRBJ1-6; possible D gene TRBD1, 5 bases. Trimming left V 0 bases short and J 10 bases short, with 11 bases between. The CDR3 totals 14 residues. CDR1 and CDR2 (germline): SGDLS, YYNGEE. The CDR3, as DNA: TGTGCCAGCAGCGTAGATACAGGTGGATCACCCCTCCACTTT. Translating gives CASSVDTGGSPLHF.

In DNA form, the CDR3 reads TGTGCCAGCAGCTGGGCCGGGACAGGGATTGCCGGGGAGCTGTTTTTT. Translating gives CASSWAGTGIAGELFF. This chain connects TRBV5-5 to TRBJ2-2; 9 bases are shared with TRBD1. This CDR3 contains 16 residues. Germline lookup yields CDR1 SGHKS and CDR2 YYEKEE (reference sequence). After removal of 3 bases from V and 6 bases from J, the junction contained 9 bases not matched to a gene. Full variable domain (missing parts from reference TRBV5-5 and TRBJ2-2): DAGVTQSPTHLIKTRGQQVTLRCSPISGHKSVSWYQQVLGQGPQFIFQYYEKEERGRGNFPDRFSARQFPNYSSELNVNALLLGDSALYLCASSWAGTGIAGELFFGEGSRLTVL.

The chain recombines TRBV28 with TRBJ2-3; no clear D gene. The CDR3 loop spans 11 amino acids. Trimming shortened V by 8 bases and J by 4 bases, and 7 bases separated the two germline ends. Germline lookup yields CDR1 MDHEN and CDR2 SYDVKM. Here the CDR3 DNA reads TGTGCCAGCGGGGTGGCAGATACGCAGTATTTT. Residues: CASGVADTQYF.

This sequence joins TRBV5-4 and TRBJ2-3; TRBD1 matches at 8 bases. V gave up 4 bases and J gave up 0 bases; unmatched junction bases: 7. This CDR3 has 16 amino acids. The germline V gene has CDR1 SGHNT and CDR2 YYREEE (reference sequence). CDR3 in DNA: TGTGCCAGCAGCACAGGGGGTCTTTCTAGCACAGATACGCAGTATTTT. Its translation: CASSTGGLSSTDTQYF. The full variable domain, its missing parts supplied by reference TRBV5-4 and TRBJ2-3, is ETGVTQSPTHLIKTRGQQVTLRCSSQSGHNTVSWYQQALGQGPQFIFQYYREEENGRGNFPPRFSGLQFPNYSSELNVNALELDDSALYLCASSTGGLSSTDTQYFGPGTRLTVL.

This chain connects TRBV20-1 to TRBJ1-2; D gene unclear. CDR3 length: 14 residues. Germline V CDR1 and CDR2: DFQATT, SNEGSKA (reference sequence). V was cut by 3 bases and J by 0 bases, with 11 bases left in between. The CDR3 bases are TGCAGTGCTAGTGTGGGGTCGGCTAACTATGGCTACACCTTC. Protein product: CSASVGSANYGYTF.

This sequence joins TRBV4-3 and TRBJ2-1; the match to TRBD2 covers 13 bases. CDR3 size: 15 residues. The V segment lost 1 base and the J segment 8 bases; nucleotides outside the gene matches: 2. Germline CDR1 reads LGHNA; CDR2 reads YSLEER. CDR3 sequence: CASSQGGLAGDEQFF. For the CDR3, the DNA is TGCGCCAGCAGCCAAGGTGGACTAGCGGGGGATGAGCAGTTCTTC.

The DNA for the CDR3 is TGTGCCAGCAGCGCTACAGGGGTCGGCGAAAAACTGTTTTTT. Translating it yields CASSATGVGEKLFF. V and J are TRBV2 and TRBJ1-4; 7 bases are shared with TRBD1. Germline CDR1 is SNHLY and CDR2 is FYNNEI. V trimming: 6 bases; J trimming: 8 bases; junction bases outside the gene matches: 9. The CDR3 has 14 residues.

The chain joins TRBV7-9 to TRBJ2-2, with TRBD1 matching 7 bases. In germline, CDR1 is SEHNR, CDR2 FQNEAQ (reference sequence). J lost 1 base, V lost 1 base, and 3 bases had no gene match. There are 16 residues in the CDR3. For the CDR3, the DNA is TGTGCCAGCAGCTTAGACAGGGGACGGAACACCGGGGAGCTGTTTTTT. Protein product: CASSLDRGRNTGELFF. The whole variable domain, remainder taken from reference TRBV7-9 and TRBJ2-2, is DTGVSQNPRHKITKRGQNVTFRCDPISEHNRLYWYRQTLGQGPEFLTYFQNEAQLEKSRLLSDRFSAERPKGSFSTLEIQRTEQGDSAMYLCASSLDRGRNTGELFFGEGSRLTVL.

In regard to this clone: An end of the junction does not agree with germline; a read error may underlie this. The J gene is TRBJ2-5, the V gene TRBV2; D is tentatively TRBD1 or TRBD2 (5 bases each). In germline, CDR1 is SNHLY, CDR2 FYNNEI. CDR3 length equals 13 residues. The CDR3 DNA reads as TGTGCCAGCAGTGAAGAGGTTGGGACCCCCCCAAACTTC. Translation: CASSEEVGTPPNF.

This rearrangement joins TRBV2 to TRBJ1-5; 12 positions match TRBD1. From germline, CDR1 is SNHLY and CDR2 FYNNEI. Trimming cost V 6 bases and J 1 base; bases outside gene matches: 7. The CDR3 is 17 amino acids. CDR3 loop: CASRIGTGGRSNQPQHF. In nucleotides, the CDR3 is TGTGCCAGCAGAATTGGGACAGGGGGCAGGAGCAATCAGCCCCAGCATTTT.

The rearrangement links TRBV27 to TRBJ2-7; 10 bases are a match to TRBD1. V was pared by 0 bases and J by 7 bases, with 6 bases of the junction left unmatched. The CDR3 spans 15 residues. Germline loops: CDR1 MNHEY, CDR2 SMNVEV (reference sequence). CDR3 residues: CASSLSRQGAREQYF. CDR3 coding DNA: TGTGCCAGCAGTTTATCGCGACAGGGGGCGAGGGAGCAGTACTTC.

The genes are TRBV19 and TRBJ2-5; 8 nucleotides match TRBD2. The J segment lost 0 bases and the V segment lost 2 bases, leaving 5 bases of the junction unmatched. CDR3 length equals 16 residues. The V gene's germline CDR1 is LNHDA and CDR2 SQIVND (reference sequence). The CDR3 DNA sequence: TGTGCCAGTAGTATAACGGGACTAGGGAACCAAGAGACCCAGTACTTC. Its translation: CASSITGLGNQETQYF. The entire variable domain, with the rest obtained from reference TRBV19 and TRBJ2-5, is as follows: DGGITQSPKYLFRKEGQNVTLSCEQNLNHDAMYWYRQDPGQGLRLIYYSQIVNDFQKGDIAEGYSVSREKKESFPLTVTSAQKNPTAFYLCASSITGLGNQETQYFGPGTRLLVL.

The chain links TRBV27 to TRBJ2-2, with TRBD1 matching over 7 bases. This CDR3 is built from 16 residues. Germline V gene lookup returns CDR1 MNHEY and CDR2 SMNVEV (reference sequence). The junction had 8 bases not matched to a gene; V was cut back by 3 bases and J by 4 bases. The CDR3 region has the DNA TGTGCCAGCAGTTTGCCAGGGACAGCAGCCACCGGGGAGCTGTTTTTT. Translated: CASSLPGTAATGELFF.

The chain uses TRBV29-1 and TRBJ1-1, with 8 positions matching TRBD1. J gave up 0 bases and V 6 bases, and 9 bases lay outside the gene matches. The CDR3 extends over 15 amino acids. Germline V CDR1 and CDR2: SQVTM, ANQGSEA. CDR3 sequence reads: CSVRGTGGMNTEAFF. The CDR3 coding sequence is TGCAGCGTGAGGGGTACAGGGGGTATGAACACTGAAGCTTTCTTT.

The CDR3 loop reads CASSPGYYSEQFF. Written as DNA, the CDR3 is TGTGCCAGTTCCCCGGGGTACTACTCGGAGCAGTTCTTC. The chain joins TRBV7-2 to TRBJ2-1; weak D call: TRBD2 (5 bases). Germline V gene lookup returns CDR1 SGHTA and CDR2 FQGNSA. Trimming left V 9 bases short and J 10 bases short, with 19 bases between. The CDR3 totals 13 residues.

The rearrangement joins TRBV30 to TRBJ1-1; 7 bases are a match to TRBD1. The CDR3 spans 13 residues. Germline loops: CDR1 GTSNPN, CDR2 SVGIG (reference sequence). J gave up 1 base and V 5 bases, and 4 bases lay outside the gene matches. The CDR3 here is CAWVDRENTEAFF. CDR3 sequence (DNA): TGTGCCTGGGTCGACAGGGAGAACACTGAAGCTTTCTTT.

The genes are TRBV6-1 and TRBJ1-3, with D possibly TRBD1 on 6 matching bases. CDR3 length: 16 residues. Germline V gene data show CDR1 as MNHNS and CDR2 as SASEGT. Trimming took 2 bases from V and 0 from J, leaving 11 bases between them. CDR3 sequence (DNA): TGTGCCAGCAGTGAATCGGGGGCCCCCTCTGGAAACACCATATATTTT. This gives the protein CASSESGAPSGNTIYF.

The gene calls are TRBV19 and TRBJ1-2; D remains ambiguous. Germline V lookup: CDR1 LNHDA, CDR2 SQIVND (reference sequence). This CDR3 has 15 amino acids. The V end was cut by 2 bases, the J end by 5 bases, with 15 bases between. This CDR3 is CASSIKAGEGYGYTF. The CDR3 DNA reads as TGTGCCAGTAGTATAAAGGCAGGAGAAGGGTATGGCTACACCTTC.

This sequence joins TRBV28 and TRBJ2-7; 11 bases are shared with TRBD1. This CDR3 contains 16 residues. Germline V CDR1 and CDR2: MDHEN, SYDVKM. Trimming cost V 5 bases and J 3 bases; bases outside gene matches: 9. DNA for the CDR3: TGTGCCAGCAGTCCGCTCGGGACAGGGGGGTTCTACGAGCAGTACTTC. Protein sequence: CASSPLGTGGFYEQYF.

The chain links TRBV28 to TRBJ2-6; D remains ambiguous. Germline V gives CDR1 MDHEN, CDR2 SYDVKM. The CDR3 covers 15 residues. Trimming took 3 bases from V and 2 from J, leaving 8 bases between them. The CDR3 loop is CASSLGLAGANVLTF. CDR3 nucleotides: TGTGCCAGCAGTTTGGGTCTCGCTGGGGCCAACGTCCTGACTTTC.

The chain uses TRBV6-5 and TRBJ1-1; tentative D call: TRBD1 (5 bases). Trimming stripped 6 bases from V and 4 bases from J, with 15 bases between. Per germline, CDR1 MNHEY and CDR2 SVGAGI. This CDR3 contains 14 residues. The CDR3 sequence: CASRLGEGSTEAFF. As DNA, the CDR3 is TGTGCCAGCAGATTAGGGGAGGGCAGCACTGAAGCTTTCTTT.